Below are 31 T cell receptor beta chains sequenced from a single sample in a study of blood T cell repertoires in COVID-19. Method: immunoSEQ multiplex PCR; TCRdb's copy keeps in-frame clones and lacks some. The sample yields about 230,000 clones, approximately 83% seen once. Sequencing input: peripheral blood. All receptors come from a woman aged 50 to 60 with acute or convalescent COVID-19.

CDR3 DNA sequence: TGTGCCAGCAGGCCGTCCGGGACAGGGAACACTGAAGCTTTCTTT. Translating it yields CASRPSGTGNTEAFF. The chain combines TRBV4-2 with TRBJ1-1, with 8 positions matching TRBD1. Germline lookup yields CDR1 LGHNA and CDR2 YNFKEQ. After removal of 6 bases from V and 1 base from J, the junction contained 7 bases not matched to a gene. This CDR3 comprises 15 residues.

The count of this clone is one. This chain's CDR3 is CASSLTGSVGYTF. DNA for the CDR3: TGTGCCAGCAGCCTGACAGGGAGCGTTGGCTACACCTTC. This rearrangement joins TRBV12-3 or TRBV12-4 to TRBJ1-2; 7 bases are a match to TRBD1. The junction had 8 bases not matched to a gene; V was cut back by 6 bases and J by 7 bases. This CDR3 region has 13 residues.

The chain is built from TRBV5-1 and TRBJ2-7; D is unresolved. V was cut by 0 bases and J by 7 bases, with 17 bases left in between. Per germline, CDR1 SGHRS and CDR2 YFSETQ. The CDR3 loop spans 15 amino acids. DNA of the CDR3: TGCGCCAGCAGCTTGGGATTCCGGGTCTCGGGTGAGCAGTACTTC. Protein sequence: CASSLGFRVSGEQYF.

This chain connects TRBV6-1 to TRBJ2-7; weak D call: TRBD1 (6 bases). V was trimmed by 2 bases and J by 2 bases, leaving 10 bases between them. This CDR3 is built from 14 residues. The germline gives CDR1 MNHNS, CDR2 SASEGT. This CDR3 reads CASSELQGPYEQYF. In DNA, the CDR3 is TGTGCCAGCAGTGAATTACAGGGTCCCTACGAGCAGTACTTC.

This chain joins TRBV7-3 and TRBJ2-1; 12 bases fit TRBD2. With 6 bases clipped from V and 8 bases from J, the junction kept 8 bases outside the gene matches. The length of the CDR3 is 15 residues. CDR1 is SGHTA, CDR2 FQGTGA, per germline. The CDR3 DNA sequence: TGTGCCAGCAGTCCCGGGACTAGCGGGTTCCATGAGCAGTTCTTC. The encoded protein is CASSPGTSGFHEQFF.

The CDR3 sequence is CASSLGDRENQPQHF. The CDR3 coding sequence is TGTGCCAGCAGCTTAGGGGACAGGGAAAATCAGCCCCAGCATTTT. This chain links TRBV7-8 with TRBJ1-5; 9 bases fit TRBD1. With V trimmed by 1 base and J by 4 bases, 2 bases remained unmatched. Germline V gives CDR1 SGHVS, CDR2 FQNEAQ. The CDR3 runs to 15 residues.

The chain links TRBV5-8 to TRBJ2-7; maybe TRBD1 (6 bases). CDR1 SGHTS and CDR2 YDEGEE come from the germline V gene. The V and J ends lost 6 bases and 2 bases respectively, with 18 bases between them. This CDR3 contains 15 residues. The CDR3 reads CASTDTRGIPYEQYF. CDR3 nucleotides: TGTGCCAGCACCGATACCAGGGGAATCCCCTACGAGCAGTACTTC.

V usage is TRBV28 and J usage is TRBJ1-2; D gene uncertain. V dropped 1 base and J dropped 0 bases, with 3 bases sitting between them. CDR3 size: 13 residues. Germline assignment: CDR1 MDHEN and CDR2 SYDVKM. The CDR3 sequence: CASSLFTNYGYTF. Written as DNA, the CDR3 is TGTGCCAGCAGTTTATTTACTAACTATGGCTACACCTTC.

V is TRBV25-1 and J is TRBJ2-7; 7 bases match TRBD1. In germline, CDR1 is MGHDK, CDR2 SYGVNS. The CDR3 totals 14 residues. The V and J ends lost 3 bases and 3 bases, in that order; junction bases with no gene match: 5. The chain's CDR3 is CASSDLTGVYEQYF. CDR3 DNA: TGTGCCAGCAGTGACCTCACAGGGGTCTACGAGCAGTACTTC.

The CDR3 DNA follows: TGTGCCAGCAGCCAACCCGGACTAGCGGGAGTGTACGAGCAGTACTTC. Translated, it gives CASSQPGLAGVYEQYF. J is TRBJ2-7 and V is TRBV11-1; 13 positions agree with TRBD2. J lost 4 bases, V lost 5 bases, and 8 bases had no gene match. Germline CDR1 SGHAT, CDR2 FQDESV (reference sequence). The CDR3 has 16 residues.

The chain combines TRBV29-1 with TRBJ2-3; 10 bases map to TRBD1. Germline V gene sequence: CDR1 SQVTM, CDR2 ANQGSEA. J lost 1 base, V lost 7 bases, and 8 bases had no gene match. The CDR3 spans 15 residues. CDR3 residues: CSAKRGTGGTDTQYF. The CDR3 DNA is TGCAGCGCCAAACGGGGGACAGGGGGCACAGATACGCAGTATTTT.

The chain is built from TRBV28 and TRBJ1-1; D unclear. CDR3 length: 13 amino acids. Between the trimmed V and J ends, which lost 2 bases and 2 bases, there was a span of 6 bases. Germline CDR1 MDHEN, CDR2 SYDVKM. The CDR3 sequence is CASSLVSNTEAFF. DNA for the CDR3: TGTGCCAGCAGTTTAGTGAGCAACACTGAAGCTTTCTTT.

This chain connects TRBV19 to TRBJ2-5; D not certain. The CDR3 has 14 amino acids. V was cut by 6 bases and J by 6 bases, with 17 bases left in between. Germline CDR1 LNHDA, CDR2 SQIVND (reference sequence). In DNA form, the CDR3 reads TGTGCCAGTAGCTTGGGTACCGGGTATAAGACCCAGTACTTC. Translated, it gives CASSLGTGYKTQYF.

This chain links TRBV28 with TRBJ1-1; 7 bases are shared with TRBD1. The CDR3 sequence is 14 residues long. Germline-derived CDR1 and CDR2 are MDHEN and SYDVKM. With 5 bases clipped from V and 7 bases from J, the junction kept 10 bases outside the gene matches. DNA for the CDR3: TGTGCCAGCAGTACATATACAGGGGCCTATGAAGCTTTCTTT. It encodes CASSTYTGAYEAFF.

The gene calls are TRBV18 and TRBJ1-2, with 10 bases matching TRBD1. Germline CDR1 is KGHSH and CDR2 is LQKENI. V trimming: 2 bases; J trimming: 6 bases; junction bases outside the gene matches: 6. The CDR3 contains 15 residues. CDR3 protein: CASSPMDRGFDGYTF. The CDR3 DNA sequence: TGTGCCAGCTCACCAATGGACAGGGGGTTTGATGGCTACACCTTC. Full variable domain (rest looked up from reference TRBV18 and TRBJ1-2): NAGVMQNPRHLVRRRGQEARLRCSPMKGHSHVYWYRQLPEEGLKFMVYLQKENIIDESGMPKERFSAEFPKEGPSILRIQQVVRGDSAAYFCASSPMDRGFDGYTFGSGTRLTVV.

CDR3 sequence reads: CASSEVTGATDTQYF. The CDR3 region has the DNA TGTGCCAGCAGTGAAGTAACGGGAGCAACAGATACGCAGTATTTT. The V and J genes are TRBV2 and TRBJ2-3; a weak D match, TRBD2 (6 bases). In germline, CDR1 is SNHLY, CDR2 FYNNEI. The CDR3 totals 15 residues. Between the trimmed V and J ends, which lost 1 base and 3 bases, there was a span of 11 bases.

The V and J genes are TRBV19 and TRBJ2-6, with D possibly matching TRBD1 (5 bases). Germline CDR1 reads LNHDA; CDR2 reads SQIVND (reference sequence). The ends were cut back, 2 bases at V and 17 bases at J, with 22 bases in the middle. The CDR3 extends over 15 amino acids. DNA for the CDR3: TGTGCCAGTAGTATACAGTACCCGGCTCTGGGGCCTTTGACTTTC. Translated: CASSIQYPALGPLTF.

The rearrangement links TRBV7-9 to TRBJ2-5, with 11 bases matching TRBD1. This CDR3 contains 15 residues. In germline, CDR1 is SEHNR, CDR2 FQNEAQ (reference sequence). The V and J ends lost 3 bases and 5 bases, in that order; junction bases with no gene match: 5. The CDR3 loop reads CASSFGQGAGETQYF. The CDR3 DNA reads as TGTGCCAGCAGCTTCGGACAGGGGGCCGGGGAGACCCAGTACTTC.

The V and J genes are TRBV9 and TRBJ1-3; D gene uncertain. Trimming removed 0 bases from V and 0 bases from J, with 7 bases in between. Per the germline V gene, CDR1 is SGDLS and CDR2 is YYNGEE. The CDR3 runs 15 residues. The CDR3 reads CASSVDQASGNTIYF. The CDR3 DNA reads as TGTGCCAGCAGCGTAGATCAGGCCTCTGGAAACACCATATATTTT.

This chain links TRBV5-4 with TRBJ1-2; 11 nucleotides match TRBD1. The CDR3 sequence is 13 residues long. J lost 6 bases, V lost 3 bases, and 1 base had no gene match. Germline loops: CDR1 SGHNT, CDR2 YYREEE (reference sequence). The CDR3 sequence is CASSWGQGDGYTF. In nucleotides, the CDR3 is TGTGCCAGCAGCTGGGGACAGGGGGATGGCTACACCTTC.

The chain uses TRBV6-5 and TRBJ1-2; no clear D. CDR3 length: 15 residues. Trimming removed 5 bases from V and 8 bases from J, with 21 bases in between. Germline V gene data show CDR1 as MNHEY and CDR2 as SVGAGI. CDR3 DNA sequence: TGTGCCAGCAGTCCTCCTGGGTCACGCCGGGGAGGCTACACCTTC. Its protein product is CASSPPGSRRGGYTF.

This clone was seen a few times. J is TRBJ2-7 and V is TRBV27, with 8 bases matching TRBD1. V trimming: 7 bases; J trimming: 1 base; junction bases outside the gene matches: 6. This CDR3 comprises 14 residues. CDR1 and CDR2 (germline): MNHEY, SMNVEV (reference sequence). CDR3 amino acids: CASTQRTGSYEQYF. CDR3 DNA sequence: TGTGCCAGCACCCAACGGACAGGGTCCTACGAGCAGTACTTC.

This chain connects TRBV21-1 to TRBJ2-7; TRBD2 reflects the table's D call only, with no check against the DNA. TRBV21-1 is noted as a pseudogene. There are 11 residues in the CDR3. CDR3 in amino acids: CASSNLYEQYF. CDR3 in DNA: TGTGCCAGCAGCAACCTCTACGAGCAGTACTTC.

The rearrangement links TRBV5-1 to TRBJ2-5; 9 bases map to TRBD1. V dropped 4 bases and J dropped 3; count of bases not matched to a gene: 7. The CDR3 extends over 15 amino acids. The germline V gene has CDR1 SGHRS and CDR2 YFSETQ. DNA of the CDR3: TGCGCCAGCAGCCCGACAGGGGGAAGAGAAGAGACCCAGTACTTC. It specifies CASSPTGGREETQYF.

The CDR3 loop reads CASSSLSGEQYF. The CDR3, as DNA: TGTGCCAGCAGTTCGCTTTCGGGGGAGCAGTACTTC. The chain couples TRBV6-5 to TRBJ2-7; maybe TRBD2 (5 bases). The CDR3 spans 12 residues. V was pared by 4 bases and J by 7 bases, with 11 bases between. Germline lookup yields CDR1 MNHEY and CDR2 SVGAGI.

V gene TRBV4-1 combines with J gene TRBJ2-1; weak D call: TRBD1 (5 bases). V was trimmed by 0 bases and J by 3 bases, leaving 9 bases between them. Germline V lookup: CDR1 MGHRA, CDR2 YSYEKL. The CDR3 extends over 15 amino acids. Here the CDR3 DNA reads TGCGCCAGCAGCCAAGATACAGACAGCTACAATGAGCAGTTCTTC. Residues: CASSQDTDSYNEQFF.

The V gene is TRBV2, the J gene TRBJ1-5, with D possibly being TRBD1 (6 bases). The length of the CDR3 is 18 residues. CDR1 and CDR2 from the germline V gene are SNHLY and FYNNEI. Between the trimmed V and J ends, which lost 8 bases and 0 bases, there was a span of 23 bases. The CDR3 reads CASDDRPRTDYSNQPQHF. DNA of the CDR3: TGTGCCAGCGACGACAGGCCGCGAACAGATTATAGCAATCAGCCCCAGCATTTT.

The J gene is TRBJ2-1, the V gene TRBV27; D not resolved. The V gene lost 5 bases and the J gene lost 6 bases, with 8 bases spanning the gap. The length of the CDR3 is 12 residues. Per germline, CDR1 MNHEY and CDR2 SMNVEV (reference sequence). CDR3 DNA sequence: TGTGCCAGCAGTCAGACAAGCAATGAGCAGTTCTTC. The encoded protein is CASSQTSNEQFF.

The chain's CDR3 is CASSPTDSNQPQHF. The CDR3 DNA is TGTGCCAGCAGCCCCACAGATAGCAATCAGCCCCAGCATTTT. This chain connects TRBV27 to TRBJ1-5; no definite D call. CDR1 and CDR2 (germline): MNHEY, SMNVEV (reference sequence). The CDR3 is made up of 14 amino acids. V shed 6 bases and J shed 0 bases, with 9 bases lying between them.

V gene TRBV11-2 combines with J gene TRBJ2-5; the D gene is possibly TRBD1 (6 bases). V was clipped by 5 bases and J by 2 bases, with 18 bases between them. The CDR3 is 16 residues long. From germline, CDR1 is SGHAT and CDR2 FQNNGV. In nucleotides, the CDR3 is TGTGCCAGCAGCCATTACCCGGACAGACCACAAGAGACCCAGTACTTC. Its translation: CASSHYPDRPQETQYF.

The chain recombines TRBV27 with TRBJ1-1; 10 nucleotides agree with TRBD1. The V and J ends lost 3 bases and 4 bases, in that order; junction bases with no gene match: 2. CDR1 and CDR2 from the germline V gene are MNHEY and SMNVEV (reference sequence). The CDR3 contains 14 residues. CDR3 sequence (DNA): TGTGCCAGCAGTTTTGGACAGGGGGGCACTGAAGCTTTCTTT. Residues: CASSFGQGGTEAFF.